Here is one T cell receptor beta chain with its context. Its antigen has not been determined. There are no base qualities to consult, and no much larger clone falls within one base. The CDR3 holds 13 amino acids from the cysteine to the phenylalanine. Of the read, only the CDR3 DNA is kept; its 39 bases are in frame from base 1. CDR1 and CDR2, per the germline V gene, are SGHDT and YYEEEE. At the junction V is shortened by 0 bases and J by 0 bases, with 3 bases in between. This sample stems from a study of T cell responses to AZD1222 COVID-19 vaccine (dated by TCRdb to the early 2020s). Background for the entire study: A total of over 230 trial participants underwent TCR sequencing, of whom some 200 had received two doses of AZD1222 and about 25 had received two doses of the MenACWY control vaccine. Trial participants were enrolled by age into subgroups of 18-55, 56-69 and 70-plus years, and about 150, 27 and 61 TCR-sequenced participants, respectively, were included in these subgroups. Results and caveats for the whole study, not just this receptor: Participants were mostly white British, with more females than males. The authors suggested clonal diversity may have been underestimated. The 56-69-year group was small, and its depth increase did not reach significance, likely because of low power. Epitopes outside the regions mutated in the B.1.351 and B.1.1.7 variants were reportedly recognized by nearly half of the unique spike-specific TCRs. Vaccine-associated CD4 TCRs spanned the whole spike protein, with dominant responses in regions 160-218 and 743-854. A significant rise in spike-specific TCR breadth and depth was observed after two AZD1222 doses relative to day 0 and relative to MenACWY recipients. Only five or six AZD1222 recipients were SARS-CoV-2 seropositive at baseline, limiting conclusions about previously exposed vaccinees. No day 14 peak-response samples were available, so repertoires were characterized only after the peak T cell response.

The CDR3 regions of human TCRbeta chains were analyzed by immunosequencing. In the paper's pipeline: TCRs in the repertoires were compared against a reference library of SARS-CoV-2-specific TCRs that had been generated with the MIRA antigen-specificity platform. Breadth was defined as the fraction of unique TCRs that were SARS-CoV-2-associated. Depth was defined as the fraction of total T cells that were SARS-CoV-2-associated. Each spike-specific TCR was assigned to its reactive spike region and to a CD4 or CD8 class using the MIRA data. Log10-transformed breadth and depth values were compared by one-way ANOVA with Sidak's multiple comparisons tests. TCRdb stores this immuneACCESS table with in-frame sequences only. Part of the clones is absent; in the studies checked, under half of the shortfall reflects unresolved V genes, and no reason is known for the rest. V and J calls and clone size are given by that table; D and trimming were obtained from the DNA. Counted in this sample were more than 65,000 clones; 80% to 90% of them appeared once. The ten largest clones add up to roughly 3.1% of the sample.

This specimen's time point label, interpreted: about 28 days (+/-7) after the second vaccine dose. AZD1222 recipients given second doses at about 4 weeks or at about 12 weeks were pooled, since spike-specific TCR depth and breadth were not found to differ between the two schedules. Vaccinee samples were obtained from the UK trials COV001 and COV002, which included a single-blind randomized controlled phase 2/3 trial of AZD1222 (ChAdOx1 nCoV-19) in healthy adults. Trial participant PBMC samples were collected at day 0 and day 28 after the second dose for TCRbeta chain sequencing. Source: peripheral blood, taken 28 days after the second AZD1222 dose. The chain joins TRBV5-6 to TRBJ1-1, with no confidently assigned D gene. This clonotype was obtained from an adult who received the AZD1222 COVID-19 vaccine. DNA sequence: TGTGCCAGCAGCTTGGCGGTGAACACTGAAGCTTTCTTT. This encodes CASSLAVNTEAFF.